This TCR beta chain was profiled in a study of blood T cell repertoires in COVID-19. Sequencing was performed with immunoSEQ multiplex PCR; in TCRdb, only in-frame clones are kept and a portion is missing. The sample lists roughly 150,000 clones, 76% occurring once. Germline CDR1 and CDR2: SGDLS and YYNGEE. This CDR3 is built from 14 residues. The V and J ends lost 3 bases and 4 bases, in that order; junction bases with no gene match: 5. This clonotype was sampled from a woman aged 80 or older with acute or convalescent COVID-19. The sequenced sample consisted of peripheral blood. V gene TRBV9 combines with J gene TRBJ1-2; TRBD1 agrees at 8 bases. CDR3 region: CASSGGDRPYGYTF. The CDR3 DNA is TGTGCCAGCAGCGGGGGGGACAGGCCCTATGGCTACACCTTC.